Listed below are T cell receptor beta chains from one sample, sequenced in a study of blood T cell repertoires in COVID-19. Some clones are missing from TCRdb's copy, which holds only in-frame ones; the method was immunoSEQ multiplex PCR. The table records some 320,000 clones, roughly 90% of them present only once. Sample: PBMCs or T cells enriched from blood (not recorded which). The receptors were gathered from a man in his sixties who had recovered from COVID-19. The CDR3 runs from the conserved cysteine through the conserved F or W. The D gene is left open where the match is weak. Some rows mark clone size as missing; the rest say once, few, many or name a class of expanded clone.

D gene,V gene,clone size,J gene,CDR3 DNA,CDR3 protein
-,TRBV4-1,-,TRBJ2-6,TGCGCCAGCAGCCAAGAAGGGGCAGGGCGTGGGGCCAACGTCCTGACTTTC,CASSQEGAGRGANVLTF
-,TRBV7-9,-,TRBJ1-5,TGTGCCAGCAGCTTTTCTCGGGGGAGTCAGCCCCAGCATTTT,CASSFSRGSQPQHF
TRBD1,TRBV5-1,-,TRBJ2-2,TGCGCCAGCAGCTTGGACAGGGGTTACACCGGGGAGCTGTTTTTT,CASSLDRGYTGELFF
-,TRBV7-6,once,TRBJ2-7,TGTGCCAGCAGCAATGGACAGACCTACGAGCAGTACTTC,CASSNGQTYEQYF
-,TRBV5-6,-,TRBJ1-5,TGTGCCAGCAGCTTGTTTGTCAGCCCGGGCGGGTCAAGCAATCAGCCCCAGCATTTT,CASSLFVSPGGSSNQPQHF
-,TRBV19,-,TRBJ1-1,TGTGCCAGTAGTATGACCTCAGGGGCGTTGACTGAAGCTTTCTTT,CASSMTSGALTEAFF
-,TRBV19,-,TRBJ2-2,TGTGCCAGTAGTTTTGAAGTTAGGGCAGGGAAAAACACCGGGGAGCTGTTTTTT,CASSFEVRAGKNTGELFF
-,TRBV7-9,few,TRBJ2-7,TGTGCCAGCAGCTTAGGGACAGACACCTACGAGCAGTACTTC,CASSLGTDTYEQYF
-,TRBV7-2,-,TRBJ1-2,TGTGCCAGCAGCTTAGGGTGGCAGGGGATACACTATGGCTACACCTTC,CASSLGWQGIHYGYTF
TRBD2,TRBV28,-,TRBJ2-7,TGTGCCAGCAGTTTAGGCTGGGGGGGGAGGGAGCAGTACTTC,CASSLGWGGREQYF
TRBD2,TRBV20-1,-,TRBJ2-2,TGCAGTGCTAGTCAACCGCCCGGGACTAGCGGAAGGGGGGGACCCGGGGAGCTGTTTTTT,CSASQPPGTSGRGGPGELFF
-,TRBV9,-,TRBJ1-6,TGTGCCAGCAGCCCCCGGGGGATGGGGTCACCCCTCCACTTT,CASSPRGMGSPLHF
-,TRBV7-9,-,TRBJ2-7,TGTGCCAGCAGCTTTCCCAACGGCTACGAGCAGTACTTC,CASSFPNGYEQYF
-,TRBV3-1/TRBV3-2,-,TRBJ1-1,TGTGCCAGCAGCCGGAGGGCAGGAAACACTGAAGCTTTCTTT,CASSRRAGNTEAFF
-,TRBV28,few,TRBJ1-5,TGTGCCAGCAGTCCACAGGGCTCAAATCAGCCCCAGCATTTT,CASSPQGSNQPQHF
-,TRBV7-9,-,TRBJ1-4,TGTGCCAGCAGCTTCTCGGGAGAAAAACTGTTTTTT,CASSFSGEKLFF